The 14 T cell receptor beta chains presented below share a single source sample, sequenced in a study of regulatory T cells in long-lasting Graves disease (TCRdb year 2021). The time point tag for this specimen amounts to: persistent/refractory GD, antithyroid drugs over 5 years with positive TRAb. For both TCR sequencing and RNA sequencing, RNA was extracted from PBMCs using TRIzol. Library creation used multiplex PCR. This sample was sequenced with an Illumina HiSeq 4000. TCR beta libraries were built with iRepertoire HTBI primers and Arm-PCR amplification of CDR3 regions. The public sequencing data were trimmed at Q25 with fastp and processed into clonotypes with MiXCR by TCRdb, which kept only in-frame beta chains. Identical CDR3 protein sequences are pooled into one entry, listed with their most common genes and DNA. Recorded for this sample are a few hundred thousand distinct CDR3 sequences; 22% of them occurred a single time. The ten largest clonotypes hold roughly three fifths of the sample.

The source was peripheral blood mononuclear cells (PBMCs), collected when the disease was refractory, from a patient treated with antithyroid drugs. These receptors all stem from a female donor with Graves disease.

This clonotype has at least ten counts. The gene calls are TRBV6-5 and TRBJ2-7; maybe TRBD1 (6 bases). This CDR3 contains 13 residues. V lost 2 bases and J 3 bases, leaving 8 bases between the germline ends. The V gene's germline CDR1 is MNHEY and CDR2 SVGAGI. The CDR3 here is CASSYGGHYEQYF. Here the CDR3 DNA reads TGTGCCAGCAGTTACGGGGGCCACTACGAGCAGTACTTC.

A word on this clonotype: One junction end does not reproduce the germline sequence, and a read error may be involved. V gene TRBV7-8 combines with J gene TRBJ1-4, with TRBD1 as a possible D gene (5 bases). Germline CDR1 reads SGHVS; CDR2 reads FQNEAQ. This CDR3 is built from 13 residues. CDR3 region: CASITALGGKLSF. The DNA for the CDR3 is TGTGCCAGCATCACCGCCTTGGGGGGGAAACTGTCTTTT.

As to this clonotype: Since a much larger clone is just one base distant, this may be a read error. The chain has TRBV7-2 and TRBJ2-7; D gene ambiguous. The CDR3 has 13 amino acids. Germline assignment: CDR1 SGHTA and CDR2 FQGNSA. V was pared by 10 bases and J by 4 bases, with 17 bases between. The CDR3 region has the DNA TGTGCCAACTCCGTGGACGGCCTGTACGAGCAGTACTTC. It is translated as CANSVDGLYEQYF.

The chain combines TRBV4-2 with TRBJ2-4, with D maybe TRBD2 (5 bases). The CDR3 spans 15 residues. The V end was cut by 0 bases, the J end by 0 bases, with 6 bases between. Germline-derived CDR1 and CDR2 are LGHNA and YNFKEQ. The CDR3 region is CASSQEAGAKNIQYF. The CDR3 region has the DNA TGTGCCAGCAGCCAAGAGGCGGGAGCCAAAAACATTCAGTACTTC.

This clonotype was detected many times. This chain uses TRBV12-3 or TRBV12-4 with TRBJ1-5; the D gene is possibly TRBD1 (5 bases). This CDR3 is 14 amino acids long. Trimming left V 2 bases short and J 1 base short, with 6 bases between. CDR3 bases: TGTGCCAGCAGTTTAAGGGACAGCAATCAGCCCCAGCATTTT. Its translation: CASSLRDSNQPQHF.

The CDR3 reads CAWRRGQGEQYF. CDR3 in DNA: TGTGCCTGGAGGAGGGGGCAAGGCGAGCAGTACTTC. This chain joins TRBV30 and TRBJ2-7, with 7 bases that match TRBD1. Germline CDR1 is GTSNPN and CDR2 is SVGIG (reference sequence). The CDR3 extends over 12 amino acids. V was clipped by 3 bases and J by 6 bases; unmatched bases: 5.

This clonotype was seen ten or more times. V is TRBV20-1 and J is TRBJ1-5, with unresolved D. V gave up 3 bases and J gave up 7 bases, with 10 bases separating them. The CDR3 has 12 residues. Looked up from germline, CDR1 is DFQATT and CDR2 is SNEGSKA (reference sequence). In nucleotides, the CDR3 is TGCAGTGCTAGCATGATTGGGCAGCCCCAGCATTTT. It codes for CSASMIGQPQHF.

This clonotype was recorded many times. The chain has TRBV2 and TRBJ2-7; D is undetermined. The CDR3 covers 17 residues. The germline V gene encodes CDR1 SNHLY and CDR2 FYNNEI. V gave up 0 bases and J gave up 0 bases, with 15 bases separating them. DNA for the CDR3: TGTGCCAGCAGTGAAGCGCTTCGGGCTACCCTCTCCTACGAGCAGTACTTC. Translating it yields CASSEALRATLSYEQYF.

Ten or more counts support this clonotype. The chain combines TRBV28 with TRBJ2-7; 7 positions agree with TRBD1. Germline V gene data show CDR1 as MDHEN and CDR2 as SYDVKM. The CDR3 spans 16 residues. The ends lost 6 bases at V and 4 bases at J; junction bases unmatched: 15. The CDR3 bases are TGTGCCAGCAGCCTCCAAGGGGGCAGGGATCCTTACGAGCAGTACTTC. Translating gives CASSLQGGRDPYEQYF. Combining the CDR3 with reference TRBV28 and TRBJ2-7 gives the whole variable domain DVKVTQSSRYLVKRTGEKVFLECVQDMDHENMFWYRQDPGLGLRLIYFSYDVKMKEKGDIPEGYSVSREKKERFSLILESASTNQTSMYLCASSLQGGRDPYEQYFGPGTRLTVT.

The chain carries TRBV12-3 or TRBV12-4 and TRBJ2-2; 8 bases are shared with TRBD2. Trimming removed 3 bases from V and 3 bases from J; junction bases left unmatched: 3. This CDR3 comprises 15 residues. The CDR3 protein is CASSFLAGYTGELFF. In DNA form, the CDR3 reads TGTGCCAGCAGTTTCTTAGCGGGGTACACCGGGGAGCTGTTTTTT.

This clonotype was picked up many times. The V call is TRBV28, the J call TRBJ2-6; no reliable D call. The germline V gene has CDR1 MDHEN and CDR2 SYDVKM. V dropped 6 bases and J dropped 3 bases, with 6 bases sitting between them. This CDR3 region has 13 residues. Here the CDR3 reads CASSLSGANVLTF. The CDR3 DNA reads as TGTGCCAGCAGCTTAAGTGGGGCCAACGTCCTGACTTTC.

This clonotype has a handful of counts. The CDR3 coding sequence is TGTGCCAGCAGCTCTACGGGACTAGCGCAAAATGAGCAGTTCTTC. Its protein is CASSSTGLAQNEQFF. This chain links TRBV5-5 with TRBJ2-1, with 10 positions matching TRBD2. The trim removed 3 bases at V and 7 bases at J, leaving 7 bases unmatched. This CDR3 has 15 amino acids. CDR1 is SGHKS and CDR2 is YYEKEE in the germline V gene (reference sequence).

The rearrangement links TRBV5-1 to TRBJ2-2, with 10 bases matching TRBD1. The CDR3 is 15 amino acids. Trimming removed 4 bases from V and 7 bases from J; junction bases left unmatched: 7. Germline CDR1 SGHRS, CDR2 YFSETQ. CDR3 loop: CASSNGQGVVGELFF. The DNA of the CDR3 is TGCGCCAGCAGCAACGGACAGGGGGTAGTCGGGGAGCTGTTTTTT.

At least ten counts were recorded for this clonotype. The chain is built from TRBV6-1 and TRBJ2-7, with D possibly being TRBD1 (5 bases). Trimming removed 3 bases at V and 7 bases at J, with 16 bases between. The CDR3 runs to 14 residues. Germline CDR1 is MNHNS and CDR2 is SASEGT. CDR3 sequence (DNA): TGTGCCAGCAGTGAGGGGCGGATCGCATGGGAGCAGTACTTC. Its translation is CASSEGRIAWEQYF.